Shown below are 27 T cell receptor beta chains from a single sample sequenced in a study of CXCR3-negative and CXCR3-positive naive CD8 T cells. cDNA libraries for TRB were generated by 5' RACE incorporating UMI labels. One entry per CDR3 protein, without DNA, is what TCRdb gives after re-calling the 5' RACE reads. The specimen's table records around 7,000 distinct CDR3 sequences. Material: naive CXCR3- CD8+ T cells from blood. The sample's subset: CD45RO-CCR7+CD27+CD95- naive CD8+ T cells lacking CXCR3 (TNR3-). The origin of the receptors is a human donor in good health. Some clones in this sample may be carry-over from other donors' samples.

This chain links TRBV14 with TRBJ2-3; there is no DNA to check the TCRdb D call of TRBD2. Looked up from germline, CDR1 is SGHDN and CDR2 is FVKESK. The CDR3 consists of 14 residues. The CDR3 loop is CASSPAGTSVTQYF.

The chain uses TRBV29-1 and TRBJ2-1; the D call of TRBD1 rests on TCRdb alone, since no DNA is present to check it. Germline V lookup: CDR1 SQVTM, CDR2 ANQGSEA. CDR3 length: 13 amino acids. The CDR3 loop is CSVIPGTINEQFF.

In terms of frequency, this clonotype is large (0.1 to 1%). The rearrangement uses TRBV25-1 and TRBJ1-4; TCRdb names TRBD1, which stays unverified in the absence of DNA. Germline loops: CDR1 MGHDK, CDR2 SYGVNS. The CDR3 extends over 17 amino acids. The CDR3 protein is CASSEAGQSATNEKLFF.

The chain employs TRBV29-1 and TRBJ2-1; TCRdb's assignment of TRBD1 cannot be checked, as there is no DNA. Germline CDR1 SQVTM, CDR2 ANQGSEA. There are 14 residues in the CDR3. CDR3 amino acids: CSVRWRERGNEQFF.

This clonotype is medium-sized by frequency. The V call is TRBV7-8, the J call TRBJ2-5. The CDR3 has 14 residues. Germline CDR1 reads SGHVS; CDR2 reads FQNEAQ. CDR3 sequence: CASSLVGYQETQYF.

V usage is TRBV7-9 and J usage is TRBJ2-3; there is no DNA to check the TCRdb D call of TRBD2. Germline V CDR1 and CDR2: SEHNR, FQNEAQ (reference sequence). The CDR3 is made up of 16 amino acids. CDR3 sequence reads: CASSDWTSGGTDTQYF.

This clonotype is deemed medium-sized by its frequency. V and J are TRBV29-1 and TRBJ2-7; TCRdb gives TRBD1 as the D gene, but with no DNA this cannot be confirmed. Germline CDR1 is SQVTM and CDR2 is ANQGSEA. This CDR3 has 14 amino acids. The CDR3: CSVLATGGLYEQYF.

This clonotype is medium-sized by frequency. The rearrangement uses TRBV12-3 or TRBV12-4 and TRBJ2-5; TCRdb names TRBD1, which stays unverified in the absence of DNA. CDR3 length: 12 amino acids. The CDR3 sequence: CASSRDRETQYF.

This clonotype shows up as medium-sized by frequency. This chain links TRBV7-9 with TRBJ2-7; the D gene TCRdb calls, TRBD1, cannot be checked with no DNA. Germline CDR1 is SEHNR and CDR2 is FQNEAQ (reference sequence). The CDR3 spans 16 residues. The CDR3 is CASNFARHGDIGEQYF.

This clonotype registers medium-sized by frequency. The rearrangement links TRBV20-1 to TRBJ2-1; the D call from TCRdb, TRBD2, cannot be confirmed without DNA. Germline loops: CDR1 DFQATT, CDR2 SNEGSKA (reference sequence). This CDR3 is built from 18 residues. This chain's CDR3 is CSAKIIDPGLAGVTEQFF.

This clonotype is medium-sized by frequency. V usage is TRBV5-6 and J usage is TRBJ2-4; TCRdb's D call, TRBD2, is unchecked because there is no DNA. Germline values: CDR1 SGHDT, CDR2 YYEEEE. CDR3 size: 16 residues. This CDR3 is CASSLTSGRDQNIQYF.

Judged by frequency, this clonotype is medium-sized. V gene TRBV7-6 combines with J gene TRBJ1-3; no DNA is available, so the TRBD1 call from TCRdb remains unchecked. CDR1 is SGHVS, CDR2 FNYEAQ, per germline. CDR3 length: 15 amino acids. The CDR3 loop reads CASSPWTNSGNTIYF. The whole variable domain, filled in from reference TRBV7-6 and TRBJ1-3, reads GAGVSQSPRYKVTKRGQDVALRCDPISGHVSLYWYRQALGQGPEFLTYFNYEAQQDKSGLPNDRFSAERPEGSISTLTIQRTEQRDSAMYRCASSPWTNSGNTIYFGEGSWLTVV.

By frequency, this clonotype registers medium-sized (0.01 to 0.1%). The chain combines TRBV5-1 with TRBJ2-5; TCRdb returns TRBD1, unconfirmable since there is no DNA. The CDR3 is 15 residues long. The germline CDR1 and CDR2 sequences are SGHRS and YFSETQ. CDR3 sequence reads: CASSFRTGTQETQYF.

By frequency, this clonotype registers medium-sized. The chain is built from TRBV15 and TRBJ2-3; TCRdb lists TRBD1, though no DNA is available to test this call. CDR3 length equals 16 residues. Germline V CDR1 and CDR2: LNHNV, YYDKDF (reference sequence). The CDR3 loop is CATSYSTPGPTDTQYF.

The V gene is TRBV27, the J gene TRBJ2-7; TCRdb proposes TRBD1, but this gene call is untestable without DNA. The CDR3 sequence is 14 residues long. The germline V gene encodes CDR1 MNHEY and CDR2 SMNVEV (reference sequence). The CDR3: CASSPRGTAYEQYF.

This clonotype registers medium-sized by frequency. This sequence joins TRBV19 and TRBJ1-1; TCRdb lists TRBD1, though no DNA is available to test this call. The CDR3 covers 12 residues. The germline CDR1 and CDR2 sequences are LNHDA and SQIVND (reference sequence). CDR3 residues: CASSMRGTGAFF.

The chain carries TRBV7-9 and TRBJ2-1; TCRdb picks TRBD2, but there is no DNA to check that call. CDR3 length equals 13 residues. In germline, CDR1 is SEHNR, CDR2 FQNEAQ (reference sequence). The CDR3 here is CASRTSGYNEQFF.

This chain uses TRBV6-2 or TRBV6-3 with TRBJ2-4. Germline CDR1 and CDR2: MNHEY and SVGEGT. This CDR3 region has 16 residues. The CDR3: CASSYPRNVGVWIQYF.

This chain uses TRBV20-1 with TRBJ2-3; TCRdb selects TRBD1, and the lack of DNA leaves this call unchecked. The CDR3 consists of 12 residues. Germline values: CDR1 DFQATT, CDR2 SNEGSKA (reference sequence). The CDR3 here is CSAQGAADTQYF.

The chain employs TRBV4-1 and TRBJ1-1; without DNA, the TCRdb call of TRBD1 cannot be checked. The V gene's germline CDR1 is MGHRA and CDR2 YSYEKL. This CDR3 region has 15 residues. CDR3 sequence: CASSQEWERDTEAFF.

The gene calls are TRBV29-1 and TRBJ2-1; TCRdb outputs TRBD2, but without DNA this stays unchecked. The CDR3 has 12 residues. Germline V gene sequence: CDR1 SQVTM, CDR2 ANQGSEA. This CDR3 reads CSVPDTGGEQFF.

V usage is TRBV7-3 and J usage is TRBJ2-1; TCRdb designates TRBD1, a call that cannot be tested without DNA. Germline CDR1 is SGHTA and CDR2 is FQGTGA. The CDR3 has 17 residues. The chain's CDR3 is CASSPEVGGISYNEQFF.

V usage is TRBV9 and J usage is TRBJ2-7. CDR1 SGDLS and CDR2 YYNGEE come from the germline V gene. This CDR3 is built from 14 residues. This CDR3 reads CASSPGTGLLEQYF.

Considering frequency, this clonotype is medium-sized. V is TRBV10-3 and J is TRBJ1-1; absent DNA, TCRdb's TRBD1 call cannot be checked. The CDR3 extends over 14 amino acids. Per the germline V gene, CDR1 is ENHRY and CDR2 is SYGVKD. The CDR3: CAISDGTVNTEAFF.

The chain is built from TRBV7-8 and TRBJ1-2. The CDR3 contains 14 residues. In germline, CDR1 is SGHVS, CDR2 FQNEAQ. The CDR3 sequence: CASSPATRVDGYTF.

The chain employs TRBV25-1 and TRBJ2-1; no DNA is available, so the TRBD2 call from TCRdb remains unchecked. Germline values: CDR1 MGHDK, CDR2 SYGVNS. The CDR3 is 19 residues long. The CDR3 here is CASNQGGLAGLNAGNEQFF.

The rearrangement joins TRBV7-9 to TRBJ1-1. Per the germline V gene, CDR1 is SEHNR and CDR2 is FQNEAQ (reference sequence). The CDR3 loop spans 13 amino acids. The CDR3: CASSSNLNTEAFF.